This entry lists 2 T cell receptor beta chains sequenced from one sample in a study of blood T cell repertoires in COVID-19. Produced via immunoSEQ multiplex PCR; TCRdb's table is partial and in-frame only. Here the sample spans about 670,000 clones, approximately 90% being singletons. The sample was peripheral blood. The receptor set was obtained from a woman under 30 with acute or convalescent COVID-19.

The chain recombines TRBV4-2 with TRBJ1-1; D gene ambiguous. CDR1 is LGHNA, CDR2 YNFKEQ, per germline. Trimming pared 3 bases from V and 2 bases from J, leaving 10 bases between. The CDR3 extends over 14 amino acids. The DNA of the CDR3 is TGTGCCAGCAGCCAGCAGACACCTAACACTGAAGCTTTCTTT. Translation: CASSQQTPNTEAFF.

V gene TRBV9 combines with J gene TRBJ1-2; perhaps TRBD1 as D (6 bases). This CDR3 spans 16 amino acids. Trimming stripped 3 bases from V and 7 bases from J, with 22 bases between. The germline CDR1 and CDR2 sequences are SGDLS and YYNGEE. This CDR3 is CASSGPTGFAVRGYTF. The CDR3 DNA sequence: TGTGCCAGCAGCGGGCCTACAGGGTTCGCCGTTCGTGGCTACACCTTC.